Following are 30 T cell receptor beta chains from one sample sequenced in a study of identical twins. TCRdb independently ran MiXCR on the 5' RACE reads; one entry per CDR3 protein. The table shows 1.5 million to 2 million distinct CDR3 sequences, with 32% occurring only once. The sequenced sample was cord blood. The receptors originated from a newborn girl in good health.

A few counts support this clonotype. The chain recombines TRBV14 with TRBJ1-6, with D tentatively TRBD1 (5 bases). This CDR3 region has 16 residues. Per the germline V gene, CDR1 is SGHDN and CDR2 is FVKESK. V gave up 4 bases and J gave up 0 bases, with 10 bases separating them. The CDR3 loop reads CASSRLGGSYNSPLHF. For the CDR3, the DNA is TGTGCCAGCAGCCGTCTCGGGGGCTCCTATAATTCACCCCTCCACTTT.

A few counts support this clonotype. The rearrangement links TRBV20-1 to TRBJ1-5, with D perhaps TRBD1 (6 bases). This CDR3 is built from 12 residues. Germline loops: CDR1 DFQATT, CDR2 SNEGSKA (reference sequence). V lost 6 bases and J lost 5, with 11 bases in between. CDR3 nucleotide sequence: TGCAGTGCCAGGGGTTACGATCAGCCCCAGCATTTT. As protein: CSARGYDQPQHF.

This clonotype was seen only a few times. The chain carries TRBV7-9 and TRBJ2-1; a possible D gene is TRBD2 (6 bases). Deletions cut 3 bases from V and 6 bases from J, with 15 bases between. There are 15 residues in the CDR3. CDR1 SEHNR and CDR2 FQNEAQ come from the germline V gene (reference sequence). The CDR3 DNA follows: TGTGCCAGCAGCTTTTTGGCATTAGCGGTCAATGAGCAGTTCTTC. Protein sequence: CASSFLALAVNEQFF.

V and J are TRBV14 and TRBJ2-1; possible D gene TRBD2, 6 bases. V was cut by 1 base and J by 3 bases, with 13 bases left in between. Germline V gene lookup returns CDR1 SGHDN and CDR2 FVKESK. CDR3 length: 16 residues. This CDR3 reads CASSQATSYYYNEQFF. The DNA of the CDR3 is TGTGCCAGCAGCCAAGCCACTAGCTATTACTACAATGAGCAGTTCTTC.

The sample holds a few counts of this clonotype. V is TRBV5-1 and J is TRBJ1-4; D is unresolved. The germline gives CDR1 SGHRS, CDR2 YFSETQ. The CDR3 totals 15 residues. With 0 bases removed from V and 3 bases from J, the gap between germline ends came to 9 bases. The CDR3 region has the DNA TGCGCCAGCAGCTTGGGGCAGGCCTCTAATGAAAAACTGTTTTTT. Translation: CASSLGQASNEKLFF.

The V and J genes are TRBV27 and TRBJ1-2; D unclear. Trimming pared 2 bases from V and 5 bases from J, leaving 9 bases between. This CDR3 has 13 residues. Germline lookup yields CDR1 MNHEY and CDR2 SMNVEV (reference sequence). Written as DNA, the CDR3 is TGTGCCAGCAGTTTAGGCCTGACTTATGGCTACACCTTC. It yields the protein CASSLGLTYGYTF.

This clonotype was counted ten times or more. The V gene is TRBV29-1, the J gene TRBJ2-1; 7 bases align to TRBD2. CDR3 length: 14 amino acids. Germline assignment: CDR1 SQVTM and CDR2 ANQGSEA. Trimming took 7 bases from V and 1 from J; bases not matched to a gene: 7. The CDR3 spells CSGEGMGSYNEQFF. CDR3 DNA sequence: TGCAGCGGGGAGGGGATGGGTTCCTACAATGAGCAGTTCTTC.

This clonotype was detected once. One end of the junction does not line up with germline, which may come from a read error. The rearrangement joins TRBV25-1 to TRBJ2-5; D not certain. The V gene's germline CDR1 is MGHDK and CDR2 SYGVNS. The CDR3 extends over 15 amino acids. CDR3 coding DNA: TGTGCCGGCAGTGAGTCTACCATTTCCTTGGGGACCCAGTACTTC. Translated, it gives CAGSESTISLGTQYF.

This clonotype came up a few times. The genes are TRBV24-1 and TRBJ2-4; D is undetermined. The end of the DNA is better explained by TRBJ2-5, so the J call may be wrong. CDR1 is KGHDR and CDR2 is SFDVKD in the germline V gene. The CDR3 extends over 15 amino acids. The DNA of the CDR3 is TGTGCCACCAGTCCCTCCCCTGATAAAGGGGAGACCCAGTACTTC. Protein sequence: CATSPSPDKGETQYF.

The V and J genes are TRBV5-1 and TRBJ1-2, with no clear D. This CDR3 has 14 amino acids. CDR1 and CDR2 (germline): SGHRS, YFSETQ. Trimming stripped 1 base from V and 6 bases from J, with 13 bases between. The CDR3 reads CASSLLRQNHGYTF. DNA for the CDR3: TGCGCCAGCAGCTTGTTGCGGCAGAACCATGGCTACACCTTC.

The sample holds a few counts of this clonotype. The rearrangement uses TRBV5-5 and TRBJ2-6; D is possibly TRBD2 (5 bases). Germline V gives CDR1 SGHKS, CDR2 YYEKEE (reference sequence). The CDR3 is 16 residues long. Trimming removed 1 base from V and 2 bases from J, with 10 bases in between. CDR3 protein: CASSLRGAAGANVLTF. CDR3 nucleotide sequence: TGTGCCAGCAGCTTGCGGGGTGCAGCTGGGGCCAACGTCCTGACTTTC.

V and J are TRBV28 and TRBJ2-7; the match to TRBD2 covers 7 bases. The CDR3 extends over 19 amino acids. Losses at the gene ends were 4 bases for V and 4 bases for J; bases not matched to a gene: 22. The V gene's germline CDR1 is MDHEN and CDR2 SYDVKM. This CDR3 is CASSSLFLNPSGPSYEQYF. The CDR3 coding sequence is TGTGCCAGCAGTTCATTATTTCTCAACCCTAGCGGACCCTCTTACGAGCAGTACTTC.

The rearrangement joins TRBV5-4 to TRBJ1-5; a weak D match, TRBD1 (6 bases). From germline, CDR1 is SGHNT and CDR2 YYREEE (reference sequence). CDR3 size: 16 residues. V lost 6 bases, J lost 0 bases, and 16 bases lay in between. The CDR3 DNA sequence: TGTGCCAGCAACCCGGGGGGCCCTTATAGCAATCAGCCCCAGCATTTT. Its protein product is CASNPGGPYSNQPQHF.

This clonotype was observed a handful of times. The chain uses TRBV29-1 and TRBJ2-1, with D possibly being TRBD1 (6 bases). The CDR3 totals 13 residues. V lost 6 bases and J 4 bases, leaving 13 bases between the germline ends. Germline V gives CDR1 SQVTM, CDR2 ANQGSEA. In nucleotides, the CDR3 is TGCAGCGTCCGTCGGACAGATTACAATGAGCAGTTCTTC. As protein: CSVRRTDYNEQFF.

The V and J genes are TRBV10-3 and TRBJ2-1; 7 nucleotides line up with TRBD2. The CDR3 sequence is 13 residues long. CDR1 is ENHRY, CDR2 SYGVKD, per germline. The trim removed 7 bases at V and 5 bases at J, leaving 5 bases unmatched. The CDR3 DNA is TGTGCCATCACGCGGGAGCCCCACAATGAGCAGTTCTTC. Translating gives CAITREPHNEQFF.

V gene TRBV27 combines with J gene TRBJ2-7, with TRBD2 matching 9 bases. Per germline, CDR1 MNHEY and CDR2 SMNVEV (reference sequence). The CDR3 has 15 residues. Trimming cost V 4 bases and J 3 bases; bases outside gene matches: 7. CDR3 sequence reads: CASSSPIAGDYEQYF. CDR3 nucleotides: TGTGCCAGCAGTTCACCCATAGCGGGGGACTACGAGCAGTACTTC.

The genes are TRBV14 and TRBJ1-4, with 7 bases lining up with TRBD1. The CDR3 has 15 amino acids. V gave up 2 bases and J gave up 2 bases; unmatched junction bases: 2. Germline CDR1 is SGHDN and CDR2 is FVKESK. CDR3 sequence reads: CASSQPGQTNEKLFF. DNA for the CDR3: TGTGCCAGCAGCCAACCGGGACAGACTAATGAAAAACTGTTTTTT.

Comments on this clonotype: Compared with germline, one end of the junction differs, possibly owing to a read error. The chain carries TRBV4-2 and TRBJ2-1; no clear D gene. Germline V gene data show CDR1 as LGHNA and CDR2 as YNFKEQ. The CDR3 loop spans 18 amino acids. The CDR3 DNA sequence: TGTACCAGCAGCCAAGATTTGAGGCGTCTACGCTCCTACAATGAGCAGTTCTTC. It yields the protein CTSSQDLRRLRSYNEQFF.

The gene calls are TRBV27 and TRBJ2-6, with TRBD1 matching over 7 bases. CDR1 and CDR2 from the germline V gene are MNHEY and SMNVEV (reference sequence). J lost 5 bases, V lost 5 bases, and 18 bases had no gene match. This CDR3 comprises 19 residues. As DNA, the CDR3 is TGTGCCAGCAGTCCTATACCCGGACAGGAAAGGAATTGGGCCAACGTCCTGACTTTC. It translates to CASSPIPGQERNWANVLTF. Based on the CDR3 plus reference TRBV27 and TRBJ2-6, the full variable domain is EAQVTQNPRYLITVTGKKLTVTCSQNMNHEYMSWYRQDPGLGLRQIYYSMNVEVTDKGDVPEGYKVSRKEKRNFPLILESPSPNQTSLYFCASSPIPGQERNWANVLTFGAGSRLTVL.

The V gene is TRBV20-1, the J gene TRBJ2-3; tentative D call: TRBD1 (5 bases). The CDR3 length is 14 residues. CDR1 and CDR2 from the germline V gene are DFQATT and SNEGSKA (reference sequence). The V and J ends lost 3 bases and 11 bases respectively, with 21 bases between them. CDR3: CSARTIRGYNEQYF. CDR3 nucleotides: TGCAGTGCTAGGACCATTAGGGGCTACAATGAGCAGTATTTT.

Only a few counts were recorded for this clonotype. This rearrangement joins TRBV28 to TRBJ2-4; TRBD2 might be the D (7 bases). The J call may be mistaken, given a closer DNA end match to TRBJ2-5. Germline V gene lookup returns CDR1 MDHEN and CDR2 SYDVKM. The CDR3 is made up of 13 amino acids. The chain's CDR3 is CATLRGAEETQYF. In DNA, the CDR3 is TGTGCCACCCTTCGGGGGGCTGAAGAGACCCAGTACTTC.

The CDR3 here is CASSLGGDTPNYGYTF. The DNA of the CDR3 is TGCGCCAGCAGCTTAGGAGGGGACACCCCTAACTATGGCTACACCTTC. The chain uses TRBV5-1 and TRBJ1-2, with TRBD1 as a possible D gene (6 bases). V was clipped by 2 bases and J by 0 bases, with 14 bases between them. Germline CDR1 is SGHRS and CDR2 is YFSETQ. CDR3 size: 16 residues.

V usage is TRBV4-2 and J usage is TRBJ2-3; the match to TRBD1 covers 7 bases. V lost 0 bases to trimming and J lost 4 bases; unmatched junction nucleotides: 4. CDR1 LGHNA and CDR2 YNFKEQ come from the germline V gene. There are 15 residues in the CDR3. The CDR3 nucleotides read TGTGCCAGCAGCCAAGACGTAACAGGGGCAGATACGCAGTATTTT. Translation: CASSQDVTGADTQYF.

This clonotype has more than one count but fewer than ten. This chain links TRBV14 with TRBJ2-7; D remains ambiguous. The germline V and J ends were trimmed by 1 base and 7 bases, with 11 bases remaining between them. Germline values: CDR1 SGHDN, CDR2 FVKESK. The CDR3 is 13 amino acids. The CDR3 reads CASSQGASNEQYF. The CDR3, as DNA: TGTGCCAGCAGCCAAGGGGCTAGTAATGAGCAGTACTTC.

This chain joins TRBV5-6 and TRBJ2-1; 7 positions match TRBD1. Germline V CDR1 and CDR2: SGHDT, YYEEEE. V was pared by 4 bases and J by 4 bases, with 11 bases of the junction left unmatched. CDR3 length: 16 residues. CDR3 sequence: CASSTSVRGLYNEQFF. The CDR3 DNA reads as TGTGCCAGCAGCACGTCGGTCAGGGGGTTATACAATGAGCAGTTCTTC.

This clonotype was detected only a few times. The chain is built from TRBV10-1 and TRBJ2-5; 7 positions match TRBD1. The end of the DNA is better explained by TRBJ2-7, so the J call may be wrong. Germline V gives CDR1 WNHNN, CDR2 SYGVQD (reference sequence). The CDR3 totals 16 residues. The CDR3 sequence: CASSGDRASVGYEQYF. CDR3 DNA sequence: TGCGCCAGCAGTGGAGACAGGGCGTCTGTAGGCTACGAGCAGTACTTC.

This clonotype has more than one count but fewer than ten. V is TRBV20-1 and J is TRBJ2-1; 12 nucleotides match TRBD2. The CDR3 is 19 amino acids. The V gene end was trimmed by 0 bases and the J gene end by 0 bases; junction bases not matched to a gene: 9. Germline CDR1 DFQATT, CDR2 SNEGSKA (reference sequence). The CDR3 spells CSARDLGTSGSISYNEQFF. CDR3 nucleotides: TGCAGTGCTAGAGATTTAGGGACTAGCGGGTCAATCTCCTACAATGAGCAGTTCTTC.

This clonotype was counted only a few times. The rearrangement links TRBV3-1 to TRBJ1-2; D unclear. Trimming pared 3 bases from V and 3 bases from J, leaving 11 bases between. This CDR3 contains 14 residues. CDR1 and CDR2 from the germline V gene are LGHDT and YNNKEL (reference sequence). The CDR3 nucleotides read TGTGCCAGCAGCCATTTAAAGGGTTACTATGGCTACACCTTC. This codes for CASSHLKGYYGYTF.

This clonotype appeared a few times. The gene calls are TRBV7-8 and TRBJ2-7; 14 nucleotides line up with TRBD2. V was clipped by 6 bases and J by 4 bases; unmatched bases: 5. This CDR3 is built from 15 residues. From germline, CDR1 is SGHVS and CDR2 FQNEAQ. The CDR3 loop reads CASRIGLAGGYEQYF. CDR3 nucleotides: TGTGCCAGCAGGATCGGACTAGCGGGAGGTTACGAGCAGTACTTC.

The table lists this clonotype with a few counts. The chain couples TRBV20-1 to TRBJ2-3, with D possibly TRBD2 on 5 matching bases. The CDR3 sequence is 16 residues long. Between the trimmed V and J ends, which lost 3 bases and 2 bases, there was a span of 18 bases. Germline V gene sequence: CDR1 DFQATT, CDR2 SNEGSKA (reference sequence). In DNA form, the CDR3 reads TGCAGTGCTAGGCCCCCTACTAGGGCTCCCACAGATACGCAGTATTTT. Protein: CSARPPTRAPTDTQYF.